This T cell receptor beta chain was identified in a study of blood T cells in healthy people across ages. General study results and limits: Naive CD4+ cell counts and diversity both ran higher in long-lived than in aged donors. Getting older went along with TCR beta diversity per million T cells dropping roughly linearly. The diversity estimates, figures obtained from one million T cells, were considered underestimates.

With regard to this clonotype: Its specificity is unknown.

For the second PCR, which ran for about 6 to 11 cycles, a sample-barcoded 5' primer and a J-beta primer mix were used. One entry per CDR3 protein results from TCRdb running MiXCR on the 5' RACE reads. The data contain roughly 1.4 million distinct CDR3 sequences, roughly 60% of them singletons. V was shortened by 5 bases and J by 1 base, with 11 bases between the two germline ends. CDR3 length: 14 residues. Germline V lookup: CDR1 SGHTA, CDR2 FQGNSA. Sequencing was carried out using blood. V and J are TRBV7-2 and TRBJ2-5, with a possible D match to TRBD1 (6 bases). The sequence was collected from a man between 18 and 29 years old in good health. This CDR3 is CASSIGQFQETQYF. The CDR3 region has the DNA TGTGCCAGCAGCATTGGACAGTTCCAAGAGACCCAGTACTTC.